These 19 T cell receptor beta chains came from one sample sequenced in a study of shared clonotypes between healthy human individuals. Here immunoSEQ multiplex PCR was the method, and the copy in TCRdb shows in-frame clones only, minus some. Here the sample spans roughly 2 million clones, under 97% being singletons. What was sequenced was naive CD4+ T cells sorted from blood. Subset given: CD45RA+ positively selected. The source of these receptors is a man aged 18 to 29 in good health.

The chain carries TRBV15 and TRBJ1-4; D unclear. V was cut by 0 bases and J by 5 bases, with 4 bases left in between. The CDR3 has 13 residues. Germline assignment: CDR1 LNHNV and CDR2 YYDKDF (reference sequence). CDR3 amino acids: CATSREQNEKLFF. CDR3 in DNA: TGTGCCACCAGCAGAGAGCAAAATGAAAAACTGTTTTTT.

This clone occurred once. The V and J genes are TRBV7-9 and TRBJ2-7, with D uncertain. This CDR3 has 13 amino acids. Trimming removed 1 base at V and 3 bases at J, with 7 bases between. Germline loops: CDR1 SEHNR, CDR2 FQNEAQ (reference sequence). For the CDR3, the DNA is TGTGCCAGCAGCTTAGACCTGAACTACGAGCAGTACTTC. It translates to CASSLDLNYEQYF.

The CDR3 region is CASSFGLESSADTQYF. In nucleotides, the CDR3 is TGTGCCAGCAGCTTCGGGCTTGAGTCTAGCGCAGATACGCAGTATTTT. The chain employs TRBV11-2 and TRBJ2-3; possible D gene TRBD2, 6 bases. This CDR3 contains 16 residues. V was clipped by 3 bases and J by 4 bases, with 17 bases between them. Germline V gives CDR1 SGHAT, CDR2 FQNNGV.

The chain recombines TRBV2 with TRBJ2-3; D may be TRBD1 (5 bases). Germline CDR1 is SNHLY and CDR2 is FYNNEI. Trimming stripped 6 bases from V and 5 bases from J, with 18 bases between. The CDR3 runs to 15 residues. CDR3 sequence: CASRLQAITLDTQYF. Written as DNA, the CDR3 is TGTGCCAGCAGATTACAGGCTATCACTCTAGATACGCAGTATTTT.

The chain couples TRBV5-6 to TRBJ1-3; tentatively, D is TRBD1 (6 bases). The CDR3 is made up of 16 amino acids. Germline assignment: CDR1 SGHDT and CDR2 YYEEEE. V was pared by 1 base and J by 4 bases, with 15 bases between. CDR3 coding DNA: TGTGCCAGCAGCTTGCTGGGGGGCGCGGCGGGAAACACCATATATTTT. Its protein product is CASSLLGGAAGNTIYF.

The chain employs TRBV4-1 and TRBJ1-2, with TRBD1 as a possible D gene (6 bases). V was cut by 4 bases and J by 2 bases, with 14 bases left in between. Germline CDR1 reads MGHRA; CDR2 reads YSYEKL. The CDR3 runs to 15 residues. The CDR3 protein is CASSPRQDPNYGYTF. The CDR3, as DNA: TGCGCCAGCAGCCCCCGACAGGATCCAAACTATGGCTACACCTTC.

A word on this clone: In the same sample, other DNA sequences code for this CDR3. The rearrangement uses TRBV2 and TRBJ1-4, with a possible D match to TRBD1 (6 bases). The CDR3 is 12 residues long. Germline-derived CDR1 and CDR2 are SNHLY and FYNNEI. V was trimmed by 8 bases and J by 11 bases, leaving 15 bases between them. The CDR3 nucleotides are TGTGCCAGCTCGGGGGGGCAGGGCAAACTGTTTTTT. This codes for CASSGGQGKLFF.

This clone came up a few times. The CDR3 region is CASSDRRDQPQHF. Here the CDR3 DNA reads TGTGCCAGCAGTGATCGCAGGGATCAGCCCCAGCATTTT. The chain uses TRBV6-1 and TRBJ1-5; tentatively, D is TRBD1 (5 bases). CDR1 MNHNS and CDR2 SASEGT come from the germline V gene. Trimming removed 3 bases from V and 5 bases from J, with 8 bases in between. This CDR3 region has 13 residues.

The V call is TRBV9, the J call TRBJ1-1; D is unresolved. This CDR3 region has 14 residues. Germline V gene lookup returns CDR1 SGDLS and CDR2 YYNGEE. Trimming cost V 1 base and J 4 bases, with 11 bases left between them. In nucleotides, the CDR3 is TGTGCCAGCAGCGTACTAATGGAAGCCACTGAAGCTTTCTTT. Translation: CASSVLMEATEAFF.

The J gene is TRBJ1-6, the V gene TRBV6-5, with D maybe TRBD1 (5 bases). The CDR3 length is 15 residues. Trimming shortened V by 2 bases and J by 12 bases, and 17 bases separated the two germline ends. Germline assignment: CDR1 MNHEY and CDR2 SVGAGI. CDR3 sequence (DNA): TGTGCCAGCAGTTACGACCCAGGGTCTCTGGAACCCCTCCACTTT. This sequence encodes CASSYDPGSLEPLHF.

This chain joins TRBV5-5 and TRBJ1-2, with TRBD1 matching 7 bases. Looked up from germline, CDR1 is SGHKS and CDR2 is YYEKEE (reference sequence). Trimming cost V 5 bases and J 4 bases; bases outside gene matches: 11. CDR3 length equals 15 residues. The CDR3 DNA reads TGTGCCAGCAGATGGGTCAGGGGGTCTGGCTATGGCTACACCTTC. It is translated as CASRWVRGSGYGYTF.

As DNA, the CDR3 is TGTGCCAGCAGCTCTAGACAGCTAGAGATCCCTGAAGCTTTCTTT. It is translated as CASSSRQLEIPEAFF. This sequence joins TRBV5-4 and TRBJ1-1; D is perhaps TRBD1 (5 bases). Germline values: CDR1 SGHNT, CDR2 YYREEE (reference sequence). The ends were cut back, 3 bases at V and 6 bases at J, with 18 bases in the middle. This CDR3 has 15 residues.

The chain is built from TRBV30 and TRBJ1-3; 7 bases align to TRBD1. Germline V gene lookup returns CDR1 GTSNPN and CDR2 SVGIG (reference sequence). Germline trimming cut 4 bases from V and 4 bases from J; bases unmatched to any gene: 4. CDR3 length: 13 residues. CDR3 amino acids: CAWTGDSGNTIYF. The CDR3 region has the DNA TGTGCCTGGACCGGGGACAGCGGAAACACCATATATTTT.

This chain connects TRBV19 to TRBJ2-2; either TRBD1 or TRBD2 may fit D (5 bases each). The CDR3 has 14 residues. V dropped 6 bases and J dropped 8 bases, with 16 bases sitting between them. CDR1 and CDR2 from the germline V gene are LNHDA and SQIVND (reference sequence). CDR3 DNA sequence: TGTGCCAGTAGCGGCCTTCGGGACGGAGGGGAGCTGTTTTTT. Its protein is CASSGLRDGGELFF.

The chain links TRBV19 to TRBJ1-1, with D maybe TRBD1 (6 bases). The germline gives CDR1 LNHDA, CDR2 SQIVND (reference sequence). CDR3 length equals 14 residues. With 6 bases removed from V and 6 bases from J, the gap between germline ends came to 17 bases. DNA for the CDR3: TGTGCCAGTAGGGTGTCAGGGGCGGACGCTGAAGCTTTCTTT. It yields the protein CASRVSGADAEAFF. The full variable domain, rest sourced from reference TRBV19 and TRBJ1-1, is DGGITQSPKYLFRKEGQNVTLSCEQNLNHDAMYWYRQDPGQGLRLIYYSQIVNDFQKGDIAEGYSVSREKKESFPLTVTSAQKNPTAFYLCASRVSGADAEAFFGQGTRLTVV.

The chain recombines TRBV29-1 with TRBJ2-1; D possibly corresponds to TRBD1 (5 bases). CDR1 is SQVTM, CDR2 ANQGSEA, per germline. The CDR3 is 15 amino acids. V was clipped by 0 bases and J by 8 bases, with 17 bases between them. CDR3 region: CSVEDLSGYGDEQFF. The CDR3 bases are TGCAGCGTTGAAGATCTCTCAGGGTATGGGGATGAGCAGTTCTTC.

The rearrangement links TRBV29-1 to TRBJ1-5, with TRBD1 as a possible D gene (5 bases). The CDR3 is made up of 17 amino acids. Trimming took 6 bases from V and 2 from J, leaving 23 bases between them. The V gene's germline CDR1 is SQVTM and CDR2 ANQGSEA. CDR3 amino acids: CSVGSLTSRAGNQPQHF. CDR3 bases: TGCAGCGTGGGGTCTTTGACCTCCAGGGCGGGCAATCAGCCCCAGCATTTT.

This chain links TRBV2 with TRBJ2-5; TRBD2 might be the D (6 bases). V shed 8 bases and J shed 5 bases, with 21 bases lying between them. This CDR3 region has 15 residues. CDR1 is SNHLY and CDR2 is FYNNEI in the germline V gene. The CDR3, as DNA: TGTGCCAGCGGCGCGGGGTTCGCCCTTCGGGAGACCCAGTACTTC. Translating gives CASGAGFALRETQYF.

This clone was recorded only once. The same CDR3 can be traced to other DNA sequences in this sample. J is TRBJ2-5 and V is TRBV7-2; 9 bases align to TRBD2. Germline V lookup: CDR1 SGHTA, CDR2 FQGNSA. CDR3 size: 14 residues. J lost 3 bases, V lost 3 bases, and 2 bases had no gene match. The CDR3 DNA reads as TGTGCCAGCAGCTTTAGCGGGAGTAAAGAGACCCAGTACTTC. It yields the protein CASSFSGSKETQYF.